A single TCR beta chain is shown here with its context. This clonotype was detected a few times. The antigen this receptor binds is unknown. Per-nucleotide qualities are absent, and no much larger clonotype sits a single base away. The CDR3 holds 14 amino acids from the cysteine to the phenylalanine. Just the 42-base CDR3 DNA is kept, in frame starting at base 1. Trimming costs V 2 bases and J 2 bases, and their ends lie 8 bases apart. Reading the germline V gene gives CDR1 MNHNS and CDR2 SASEGT. This sample is part of a study of response to subunit inactivated influenza vaccine (dated by TCRdb to about 2018). A note on the overall study: The study used deep quantitative T cell receptor repertoire profiling to track responses to a trivalent subunit inactivated influenza vaccine. General conclusions and limits of the study: The authors proposed that each seasonal influenza vaccination may bring in only a limited number of new T cells.

Preparation of the library involved RT-PCR. The data were produced on an Illumina HiSeq 2500. TCRdb trimmed public reads at Q25 via fastp, called clones via MiXCR and kept in-frame beta chains. Merged by CDR3 protein, the rows form single entries marked with the most common genes and DNA. This sample holds some 600,000 distinct CDR3 sequences; around 15% were observed only once. Together, the top ten hold approximately 7.6% of the sample. Specimen: PBMCs from blood, collected 14 days before vaccination. Here the chain combines TRBV6-1 and TRBJ2-3; TRBD1 is a possible D gene, resting on 6 matching bases. The receptor was isolated from a man aged 50 to 59 who received an inactivated influenza vaccine. Donor details come from another sample of the same person, matched by shared clones. CDR3 loop: CASSEPGHTDTQYF. The nucleotides are TGTGCCAGCAGTGAACCGGGACACACAGATACGCAGTATTTT.